This entry lists 12 T cell receptor beta chains sequenced from one sample in a study of cytomegalovirus exposure and HLA in healthy donors. The PCR was carried out with 60 Vbeta primers and 13 Jbeta primers. Data came from immunoSEQ multiplex PCR; TCRdb stores just in-frame clones and leaves some out. The sample shows around 130,000 clones, approximately 67% of them seen only once. The sequencing sample was made of PBMCs. The receptors were gathered from an older woman in good health and CMV-seronegative.

This chain links TRBV5-1 with TRBJ2-2; D may be TRBD2 (6 bases). Per the germline V gene, CDR1 is SGHRS and CDR2 is YFSETQ. CDR3 length: 16 residues. The V and J ends lost 1 base and 0 bases respectively, with 10 bases between them. The CDR3: CASSLRGLANTGELFF. CDR3 sequence (DNA): TGCGCCAGCAGCTTGAGGGGACTCGCGAACACCGGGGAGCTGTTTTTT. Full variable domain (outside the CDR3, taken from reference TRBV5-1 and TRBJ2-2): KAGVTQTPRYLIKTRGQQVTLSCSPISGHRSVSWYQQTPGQGLQFLFEYFSETQRNKGNFPGRFSGRQFSNSRSEMNVSTLELGDSALYLCASSLRGLANTGELFFGEGSRLTVL.

This chain joins TRBV4-2 and TRBJ2-7; 10 bases are shared with TRBD1. The CDR3 loop spans 14 amino acids. The germline CDR1 and CDR2 sequences are LGHNA and YNFKEQ. The V and J ends lost 5 bases and 3 bases, in that order; junction bases with no gene match: 4. The CDR3 spells CASSWRTGGYEQYF. Here the CDR3 DNA reads TGTGCCAGCAGCTGGCGGACAGGGGGCTACGAGCAGTACTTC.

In regard to this clone: The identical CDR3 is also encoded by other nucleotide sequences in the sample. The V and J genes are TRBV20-1 and TRBJ1-2; D remains unclear. This CDR3 has 11 amino acids. Trimming shortened V by 1 base and J by 7 bases, and 7 bases separated the two germline ends. CDR1 is DFQATT and CDR2 is SNEGSKA in the germline V gene (reference sequence). The CDR3 region is CSARGGGGYTF. The CDR3 bases are TGCAGTGCTAGAGGTGGAGGTGGCTACACCTTC.

V usage is TRBV9 and J usage is TRBJ2-1, with 9 bases aligning to TRBD2. V dropped 3 bases and J dropped 7; count of bases not matched to a gene: 8. CDR1 is SGDLS and CDR2 is YYNGEE in the germline V gene. This CDR3 contains 15 residues. CDR3 nucleotide sequence: TGTGCCAGCAGCGCCGGGACTAGCTTCAGGAATGAGCAGTTCTTC. It translates to CASSAGTSFRNEQFF.

The chain combines TRBV28 with TRBJ2-5, with 11 positions matching TRBD2. The V gene end was trimmed by 4 bases and the J gene end by 5 bases; junction bases not matched to a gene: 6. Germline lookup yields CDR1 MDHEN and CDR2 SYDVKM. The CDR3 length is 15 residues. DNA for the CDR3: TGTGCCAGCAGTTCCGTAGCGGGAGGGGCGGAGACCCAGTACTTC. Translated, it gives CASSSVAGGAETQYF.

The V and J genes are TRBV27 and TRBJ2-3; 12 bases are shared with TRBD2. The germline gives CDR1 MNHEY, CDR2 SMNVEV (reference sequence). With V trimmed by 3 bases and J by 2 bases, 6 bases remained unmatched. The CDR3 has 17 amino acids. The CDR3 DNA sequence: TGTGCCAGCAGTTTGTTACTAGCGGGAGGACCCACAGATACGCAGTATTTT. Its translation is CASSLLLAGGPTDTQYF.

This clone showed up just once. The V and J genes are TRBV6-1 and TRBJ1-2, with D perhaps TRBD1 (6 bases). This CDR3 is built from 12 residues. The V and J ends lost 7 bases and 8 bases respectively, with 14 bases between them. CDR1 MNHNS and CDR2 SASEGT come from the germline V gene. The CDR3 spells CASKPTGPGYTF. The CDR3 bases are TGTGCCAGCAAACCCACAGGGCCCGGCTACACCTTC.

The chain joins TRBV7-2 to TRBJ2-3; 7 bases line up with TRBD2. The ends lost 0 bases at V and 0 bases at J; junction bases unmatched: 3. This CDR3 contains 16 residues. The germline gives CDR1 SGHTA, CDR2 FQGNSA. For the CDR3, the DNA is TGTGCCAGCAGCTTAGCGGCGGGGGTAAGCACAGATACGCAGTATTTT. It is translated as CASSLAAGVSTDTQYF.

The genes are TRBV7-8 and TRBJ2-1; D is undetermined. The germline CDR1 and CDR2 sequences are SGHVS and FQNEAQ. The CDR3 totals 17 residues. V was trimmed by 2 bases and J by 0 bases, leaving 14 bases between them. The CDR3 loop reads CASSLFQASSSYNEQFF. CDR3 sequence (DNA): TGTGCCAGCAGCTTATTCCAGGCCTCCAGCTCCTACAATGAGCAGTTCTTC.

The rearrangement joins TRBV2 to TRBJ2-7, with unresolved D. This CDR3 is 12 amino acids long. Germline V gene sequence: CDR1 SNHLY, CDR2 FYNNEI. Trimming pared 7 bases from V and 4 bases from J, leaving 11 bases between. CDR3 loop: CASIDWPYEQYF. Written as DNA, the CDR3 is TGTGCCAGCATCGATTGGCCTTACGAGCAGTACTTC.

The rearrangement links TRBV29-1 to TRBJ1-1; a weak D match, TRBD1 (6 bases). The germline gives CDR1 SQVTM, CDR2 ANQGSEA. V gave up 4 bases and J gave up 3 bases, with 12 bases separating them. The CDR3 consists of 13 residues. The CDR3 loop reads CSVGWGRDTEAFF. The CDR3 region has the DNA TGCAGCGTTGGTTGGGGGCGCGACACTGAAGCTTTCTTT.

V usage is TRBV6-1 and J usage is TRBJ2-2; 8 bases are shared with TRBD2. The CDR3 totals 17 residues. The V gene end was trimmed by 2 bases and the J gene end by 4 bases; junction bases not matched to a gene: 9. Germline V gene data show CDR1 as MNHNS and CDR2 as SASEGT. The DNA of the CDR3 is TGTGCCAGCAGTGAATTCCCCCGGGGGGGCCGCACCGGGGAGCTGTTTTTT. As protein: CASSEFPRGGRTGELFF.